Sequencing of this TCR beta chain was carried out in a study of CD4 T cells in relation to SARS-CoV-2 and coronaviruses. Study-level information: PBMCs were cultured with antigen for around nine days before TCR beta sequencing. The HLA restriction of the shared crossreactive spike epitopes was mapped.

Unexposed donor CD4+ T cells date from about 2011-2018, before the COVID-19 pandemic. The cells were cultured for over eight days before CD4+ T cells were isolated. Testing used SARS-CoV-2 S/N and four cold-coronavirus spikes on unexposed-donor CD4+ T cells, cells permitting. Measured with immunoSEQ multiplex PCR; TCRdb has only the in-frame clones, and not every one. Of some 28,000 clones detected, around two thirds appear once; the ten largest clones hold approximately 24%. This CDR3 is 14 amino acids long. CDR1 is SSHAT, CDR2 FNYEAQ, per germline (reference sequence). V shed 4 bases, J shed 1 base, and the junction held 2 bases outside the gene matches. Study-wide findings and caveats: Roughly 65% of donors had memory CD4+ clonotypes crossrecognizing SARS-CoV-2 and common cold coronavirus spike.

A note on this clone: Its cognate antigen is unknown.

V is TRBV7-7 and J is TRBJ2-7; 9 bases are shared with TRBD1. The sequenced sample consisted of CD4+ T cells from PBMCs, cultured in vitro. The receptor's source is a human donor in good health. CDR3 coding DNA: TGTGCCAGCAGCTCCGGGACAGGGTCCTACGAGCAGTACTTC. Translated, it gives CASSSGTGSYEQYF. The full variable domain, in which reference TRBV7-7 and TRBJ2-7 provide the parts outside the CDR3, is GAGVSQSPRYKVTKRGQDVTLRCDPISSHATLYWYQQALGQGPEFLTYFNYEAQPDKSGLPSDRFSAERPEGSISTLTIQRTEQRDSAMYRCASSSGTGSYEQYFGPGTRLTVT.